The rows below give T cell receptor beta chains drawn from one sample of a study of blood T cell repertoires in COVID-19. The repertoire was sequenced with immunoSEQ multiplex PCR; TCRdb's copy has only in-frame clones and lacks some. The sample includes more than 300,000 clones, roughly 88% of them seen just once. Material: peripheral blood. The receptors come from a woman aged 50 to 65 with acute or convalescent COVID-19. The CDR3 runs from the conserved cysteine through the conserved F or W. The D gene is left open where the match is weak.

d_call: .
j_call: TRBJ2-7
v_call: TRBV30
cdr3_aa: CAWNSWRRSYEQYF

d_call: TRBD1
j_call: TRBJ1-2
v_call: TRBV5-1
cdr3_aa: CASSLDRDQGYGYTF

d_call: TRBD1
j_call: TRBJ1-1
v_call: TRBV27
cdr3_aa: CASSTRQGTNTEAFF

d_call: TRBD2
j_call: TRBJ2-7
v_call: TRBV5-1
cdr3_aa: CASSFSLAGMDEQYF

d_call: .
j_call: TRBJ2-7
v_call: TRBV19
cdr3_aa: CASSPGDHYEQYF

d_call: TRBD1
j_call: TRBJ2-3
v_call: TRBV5-1
cdr3_aa: CASSGQGATDTQYF

d_call: .
j_call: TRBJ2-3
v_call: TRBV2
cdr3_aa: CASSAATPIRGVEGF

d_call: TRBD2
j_call: TRBJ2-3
v_call: TRBV18
cdr3_aa: CASSPLASGREGTDTQYF

d_call: TRBD1
j_call: TRBJ1-4
v_call: TRBV15
cdr3_aa: CATSRARRETGGNEKLFF

d_call: .
j_call: TRBJ2-7
v_call: TRBV30
cdr3_aa: CAWSPTSFRQYF

d_call: TRBD1
j_call: TRBJ1-1
v_call: TRBV6-1
cdr3_aa: CASSEAQGAVTEAFF

d_call: .
j_call: TRBJ2-4
v_call: TRBV20-1
cdr3_aa: CSAPTELIQYF

d_call: .
j_call: TRBJ2-1
v_call: TRBV27
cdr3_aa: CASRVLVSYNEQFF

d_call: .
j_call: TRBJ2-3
v_call: TRBV7-9
cdr3_aa: CASSLERLSDTQYF

d_call: .
j_call: TRBJ1-1
v_call: TRBV28
cdr3_aa: CASSFLEGLGPSEAFF

d_call: TRBD1
j_call: TRBJ2-7
v_call: TRBV6-5
cdr3_aa: CASTDRGITYEQYF

d_call: TRBD2
j_call: TRBJ2-1
v_call: TRBV5-4
cdr3_aa: CASSSPGTSNNEQFF

d_call: .
j_call: TRBJ1-5
v_call: TRBV11-2
cdr3_aa: CASSLVPGDNQPQHF

d_call: .
j_call: TRBJ2-7
v_call: TRBV7-3
cdr3_aa: CASSLGLAMQYF

d_call: .
j_call: TRBJ1-2
v_call: TRBV21-1
cdr3_aa: CASSFSGTVVNYGYTF

d_call: .
j_call: TRBJ1-1
v_call: TRBV3-1/TRBV3-2
cdr3_aa: CASSQGGRNTEAFF

d_call: .
j_call: TRBJ1-2
v_call: TRBV12-3/TRBV12-4
cdr3_aa: CASSFGQFYGYTF

d_call: .
j_call: TRBJ2-7
v_call: TRBV2
cdr3_aa: CASRGGSYEQYF

d_call: TRBD1
j_call: TRBJ1-4
v_call: TRBV9
cdr3_aa: CASSASGTANEKLFF

d_call: .
j_call: TRBJ1-2
v_call: TRBV7-3
cdr3_aa: CASSLVPGSYGYTF

d_call: TRBD1
j_call: TRBJ2-7
v_call: TRBV10-3
cdr3_aa: CAISESTGDSYEQYF

d_call: TRBD2
j_call: TRBJ2-3
v_call: TRBV19
cdr3_aa: CASSTGPSGADTQYF

d_call: .
j_call: TRBJ1-4
v_call: TRBV7-9
cdr3_aa: CASSFTWTAPDTNEKLFF

d_call: TRBD1
j_call: TRBJ2-1
v_call: TRBV4-2
cdr3_aa: CASSQSRTGVEQFF

d_call: TRBD2
j_call: TRBJ2-2
v_call: TRBV7-8
cdr3_aa: CASSLVREGANTGELFF

d_call: TRBD1
j_call: TRBJ1-1
v_call: TRBV5-1
cdr3_aa: CASSFTAGGASLAFF